The following is a TCR beta chain sequence with its context. This sample is part of a study of blood T cell repertoires in COVID-19. The protocol was immunoSEQ multiplex PCR, while the TCRdb copy is restricted to in-frame clones and leaves out a portion. The table shows approximately 140,000 clones, with 86% occurring only once. The trim removed 1 base at V and 4 bases at J, leaving 3 bases unmatched. CDR3 length equals 17 residues. Germline V gene lookup returns CDR1 LNHNV and CDR2 YYDKDF (reference sequence). The chain has TRBV15 and TRBJ2-2; 13 positions match TRBD2. The sequenced sample was peripheral blood. The sequence derives from a man between 65 and 85 years old with acute or convalescent COVID-19. In nucleotides, the CDR3 is TGTGCCACCAGCAGAGGGGGACTAGCGGGAACCACCGGGGAGCTGTTTTTT. Translation gives CATSRGGLAGTTGELFF.